The next 8 T cell receptor beta chains were all read from a single sample in a study of blood T cell repertoires in COVID-19. The method was immunoSEQ multiplex PCR; TCRdb's version includes in-frame clones alone and lacks a portion of them. The sample yields roughly 230,000 clones, roughly nine tenths seen once. The sample taken for sequencing was peripheral blood. The origin of the receptors is a middle-aged woman who had recovered from COVID-19.

The chain employs TRBV4-3 and TRBJ2-3; the D is unclear. The CDR3 spans 13 residues. Per germline, CDR1 LGHNA and CDR2 YSLEER. V lost 1 base, J lost 5 bases, and 7 bases lay in between. DNA for the CDR3: TGCGCCAGCAGCCAAGCCCGGAGAGATACGCAGTATTTT. Its translation: CASSQARRDTQYF.

V gene TRBV9 combines with J gene TRBJ2-1; D is ambiguous. V lost 0 bases and J lost 0, with 13 bases in between. The CDR3 totals 17 residues. From germline, CDR1 is SGDLS and CDR2 YYNGEE. This CDR3 is CASSVDSPSSSYNEQFF. The CDR3 nucleotides are TGTGCCAGCAGCGTAGATAGCCCCTCGTCCTCCTACAATGAGCAGTTCTTC.

The rearrangement links TRBV4-1 to TRBJ2-7, with 8 positions matching TRBD2. J gave up 5 bases and V 0 bases, and 18 bases lay outside the gene matches. Germline V gene data show CDR1 as MGHRA and CDR2 as YSYEKL. The CDR3 spans 19 residues. CDR3 bases: TGCGCCAGCAGCCAAGATACGGGGGGGGCGGGGGTACTTCGGGACGAGCAGTACTTC. It yields the protein CASSQDTGGAGVLRDEQYF.

This chain joins TRBV4-3 and TRBJ1-2, with unresolved D. This CDR3 contains 14 residues. V lost 0 bases and J 10 bases, leaving 15 bases between the germline ends. CDR1 is LGHNA, CDR2 YSLEER, per germline. The CDR3 sequence is CASSQDASVVSYTF. The CDR3 DNA reads as TGCGCCAGCAGCCAAGATGCCTCAGTGGTCTCCTACACCTTC.

This clone was seen only once. V usage is TRBV14 and J usage is TRBJ2-3; D is unresolved. This CDR3 is 13 amino acids long. V lost 6 bases to trimming and J lost 5 bases, with 12 bases between them. Germline-derived CDR1 and CDR2 are SGHDN and FVKESK. The CDR3 loop reads CASSSSSGDTQYF. CDR3 DNA sequence: TGTGCCAGCAGTTCATCCAGTGGAGATACGCAGTATTTT.

V usage is TRBV3-1 (or the pseudogene TRBV3-2) and J usage is TRBJ2-4; 9 bases are shared with TRBD2. V gave up 1 base and J gave up 15 bases; unmatched junction bases: 7. There are 13 residues in the CDR3. Looked up from germline, CDR1 is LGHDT and CDR2 is YNNKEL (reference sequence). The CDR3 DNA follows: TGTGCCAGCAGCCAAGGTAGCGGGAGTATAGGGTACTTC. This encodes CASSQGSGSIGYF.

This clone has more than one count but fewer than ten. CDR3 sequence: CASTDTAPTGGMDEQFF. The CDR3 DNA follows: TGTGCCAGTACCGACACTGCCCCGACAGGGGGCATGGATGAGCAGTTCTTC. The chain employs TRBV19 and TRBJ2-1, with 10 bases identical to TRBD1. The CDR3 contains 17 residues. J gave up 8 bases and V 7 bases, and 17 bases lay outside the gene matches. CDR1 LNHDA and CDR2 SQIVND come from the germline V gene (reference sequence).

The chain has TRBV7-3 and TRBJ2-2; 7 nucleotides align to TRBD2. J lost 7 bases, V lost 5 bases, and 13 bases had no gene match. This CDR3 is 16 amino acids long. Looked up from germline, CDR1 is SGHTA and CDR2 is FQGTGA. The CDR3 DNA is TGTGCCAGCAGCCCTTCGGGGAGGGCGGCGCACGGGGAGCTGTTTTTT. Amino acids: CASSPSGRAAHGELFF.